These 20 T cell receptor beta chains were sequenced from one sample in a study of CD8 T cells in ankylosing spondylitis. TCRdb processed the 5' RACE reads anew with MiXCR; each CDR3 protein has one entry. This sample has about 300,000 distinct CDR3 sequences, with around 20% found just once. Sequenced material: blood, either unsorted or a sorted T cell fraction (not recorded which). These receptors all stem from a female donor with ankylosing spondylitis or in good health (not recorded which).

This clonotype appeared many times. The chain links TRBV5-5 to TRBJ2-5; D perhaps matches TRBD2 (7 bases). The germline CDR1 and CDR2 sequences are SGHKS and YYEKEE (reference sequence). CDR3 length equals 16 residues. The germline V and J ends were trimmed by 4 bases and 5 bases, with 21 bases remaining between them. This chain's CDR3 is CASSAERGAIRETQYF. The DNA of the CDR3 is TGTGCCAGCAGCGCCGAACGGGGGGCCATTAGGGAGACCCAGTACTTC.

V is TRBV6-5 and J is TRBJ2-7; TRBD1 matches at 11 bases. V shed 2 bases, J shed 4 bases, and the junction held 7 bases outside the gene matches. The length of the CDR3 is 16 residues. The germline V gene encodes CDR1 MNHEY and CDR2 SVGAGI. The CDR3 reads CASSYRTGGVGYEQYF. The CDR3 coding sequence is TGTGCCAGCAGTTACAGGACAGGGGGCGTAGGGTACGAGCAGTACTTC.

The rearrangement uses TRBV20-1 and TRBJ2-3; TRBD2 aligns across 9 bases. V lost 5 bases and J lost 1; bases outside the gene matches: 16. CDR1 and CDR2 (germline): DFQATT, SNEGSKA (reference sequence). The CDR3 consists of 18 residues. The CDR3: CSAGLAGPTVLGTDTQYF. CDR3 bases: TGCAGTGCTGGCCTAGCGGGGCCAACCGTTCTGGGCACAGATACGCAGTATTTT.

This chain connects TRBV5-1 to TRBJ2-7, with D tentatively TRBD1 or TRBD2 (5 bases each). Between the trimmed V and J ends, which lost 3 bases and 4 bases, there was a span of 14 bases. Germline CDR1 and CDR2: SGHRS and YFSETQ. This CDR3 contains 14 residues. The CDR3 reads CASSWGYRYYEQYF. The CDR3 bases are TGCGCCAGCAGCTGGGGGTACAGATATTACGAGCAGTACTTC.

A few counts support this clonotype. This chain connects TRBV6-5 to TRBJ1-5; D not certain. Between the trimmed V and J ends, which lost 0 bases and 5 bases, there was a span of 11 bases. This CDR3 contains 15 residues. CDR1 and CDR2 from the germline V gene are MNHEY and SVGAGI. The CDR3 loop reads CASSYSTGIDQPQHF. CDR3 bases: TGTGCCAGCAGTTACTCCACGGGGATTGATCAGCCCCAGCATTTT.

Note on this clonotype: One end of the junction fails to match germline, which may point to a read error. The DNA for the CDR3 is TGTGCCAGCAGCGTAGACAGGGACGAGCAGTACTTC. It specifies CASSVDRDEQYF. The chain has TRBV11-2 and TRBJ2-7; 7 nucleotides align to TRBD1. The length of the CDR3 is 12 residues. CDR1 and CDR2 (germline): SGHAT, FQNNGV.

This clonotype was counted only a few times. V gene TRBV7-9 combines with J gene TRBJ2-3, with 8 bases fitting TRBD2. Germline V CDR1 and CDR2: SEHNR, FQNEAQ (reference sequence). V gave up 7 bases and J gave up 0 bases; unmatched junction bases: 6. The CDR3 runs 15 residues. CDR3 bases: TGTGCCAGCACCCTTAGCGGGACCAGCACAGATACGCAGTATTTT. Its protein product is CASTLSGTSTDTQYF. Filled out from reference TRBV7-9 and TRBJ2-3, the complete variable domain reads DTGVSQNPRHKITKRGQNVTFRCDPISEHNRLYWYRQTLGQGPEFLTYFQNEAQLEKSRLLSDRFSAERPKGSFSTLEIQRTEQGDSAMYLCASTLSGTSTDTQYFGPGTRLTVL.

This clonotype was seen more than once but under ten times. The chain links TRBV30 to TRBJ2-1; possibly TRBD2 for D (5 bases). The CDR3 covers 13 residues. V lost 4 bases and J lost 10, with 17 bases in between. Germline-derived CDR1 and CDR2 are GTSNPN and SVGIG (reference sequence). The DNA for the CDR3 is TGTGCCTGGACCCCGGGTCCCCGGGGAGAGCAGTTCTTC. It is translated as CAWTPGPRGEQFF.

The chain couples TRBV12-3 or TRBV12-4 to TRBJ2-7; D remains ambiguous. V dropped 1 base and J dropped 0 bases, with 7 bases sitting between them. The CDR3 covers 14 residues. The CDR3 nucleotides read TGTGCCAGCAGTTTAGGGCCGTTCTCCTACGAGCAGTACTTC. It encodes CASSLGPFSYEQYF.

The chain uses TRBV27 and TRBJ1-1, with D perhaps matching TRBD1 (6 bases). The V and J ends lost 2 bases and 4 bases respectively, with 14 bases between them. This CDR3 has 15 residues. CDR1 and CDR2 from the germline V gene are MNHEY and SMNVEV (reference sequence). CDR3 nucleotide sequence: TGTGCCAGCAGTTTAAGGCGGGGGGCGCGCACTGAAGCTTTCTTT. As protein: CASSLRRGARTEAFF.

This chain joins TRBV20-1 and TRBJ2-3; D is perhaps TRBD2 (5 bases). The CDR3 has 15 residues. The ends were cut back, 6 bases at V and 2 bases at J, with 18 bases in the middle. Germline CDR1 DFQATT, CDR2 SNEGSKA (reference sequence). The CDR3 region has the DNA TGCAGTGCAAGGTGGAGGAGCCCTTTCACAGATACGCAGTATTTT. It encodes CSARWRSPFTDTQYF.

This clonotype was seen a few times. This chain links TRBV7-2 with TRBJ1-1, with D perhaps TRBD1 (5 bases). Germline-derived CDR1 and CDR2 are SGHTA and FQGNSA. This CDR3 is 15 amino acids long. V was trimmed by 5 bases and J by 7 bases, leaving 20 bases between them. As DNA, the CDR3 is TGTGCCAGCAGCGCATCCGGACAAAGGATGGGTGAAGCTTTCTTT. Encoded protein: CASSASGQRMGEAFF.

This clonotype was counted at least ten times. The chain has TRBV13 and TRBJ2-3; tentative D call: TRBD2 (7 bases). Trimming left V 5 bases short and J 4 bases short, with 19 bases between. The CDR3 has 16 residues. The germline V gene encodes CDR1 PRHDT and CDR2 FYEKMQ (reference sequence). CDR3 region: CASSRGGEEPADTQYF. CDR3 bases: TGTGCCAGCAGCCGAGGGGGGGAGGAACCCGCAGATACGCAGTATTTT.

This clonotype was picked up a small number of times. The chain recombines TRBV7-8 with TRBJ2-2; TRBD1 is a possible D gene (5 bases). Trimming pared 3 bases from V and 3 bases from J, leaving 14 bases between. The CDR3 totals 16 residues. CDR1 is SGHVS, CDR2 FQNEAQ, per germline. The CDR3 DNA sequence: TGTGCCAGCAGCTTGACAACAGGTCCGGACACCGGGGAGCTGTTTTTT. Amino acid sequence: CASSLTTGPDTGELFF. Drawing the rest from reference TRBV7-8 and TRBJ2-2, the complete variable domain is GAGVSQSPRYKVAKRGQDVALRCDPISGHVSLFWYQQALGQGPEFLTYFQNEAQLDKSGLPSDRFFAERPEGSVSTLKIQRTQQEDSAVYLCASSLTTGPDTGELFFGEGSRLTVL.

The rearrangement uses TRBV7-2 and TRBJ1-5; D uncertain. The CDR3 covers 13 residues. CDR1 SGHTA and CDR2 FQGNSA come from the germline V gene. The ends were cut back, 4 bases at V and 4 bases at J, with 8 bases in the middle. CDR3 DNA sequence: TGTGCCAGCAGCTCTACAGTGAATCAGCCCCAGCATTTT. Translated, it gives CASSSTVNQPQHF.

This clonotype came up many times. This chain links TRBV29-1 with TRBJ2-1; a weak D match, TRBD2 (6 bases). The V and J ends lost 3 bases and 9 bases respectively, with 15 bases between them. Germline CDR1 reads SQVTM; CDR2 reads ANQGSEA. The CDR3 runs 13 residues. The CDR3 DNA reads TGCAGCGTTGACGTTACGGGAGAGGGTGAGCAGTTCTTC. It encodes CSVDVTGEGEQFF.

The sample holds many counts of this clonotype. The chain links TRBV12-3 or TRBV12-4 to TRBJ1-4; D is unclear. V gave up 3 bases and J gave up 8 bases, with 7 bases separating them. This CDR3 contains 12 residues. The CDR3: CASSFSSEKLFF. The CDR3 DNA sequence: TGTGCCAGCAGTTTTTCGAGCGAAAAACTGTTTTTT.

This rearrangement joins TRBV7-2 to TRBJ2-1; D is perhaps TRBD1 (6 bases). This CDR3 is built from 14 residues. Trimming pared 2 bases from V and 5 bases from J, leaving 10 bases between. The germline V gene encodes CDR1 SGHTA and CDR2 FQGNSA. The CDR3 loop reads CASSLNRGNNEQFF. The CDR3 DNA reads TGTGCCAGCAGCTTAAATAGGGGGAACAATGAGCAGTTCTTC.

This clonotype showed up just a few times. The V gene is TRBV7-9, the J gene TRBJ1-2; D call uncertain. Per the germline V gene, CDR1 is SEHNR and CDR2 is FQNEAQ (reference sequence). This CDR3 is built from 11 residues. V lost 9 bases to trimming and J lost 6 bases, with 11 bases between them. The chain's CDR3 is CARGDYHGYTF. The CDR3 DNA is TGTGCCAGAGGAGATTACCATGGCTACACCTTC.

This clonotype was recorded a few times. The DNA of the CDR3 is TGTGCCAGCAGTTCCGCCGGGGCCAAGTACTTC. Amino acid sequence: CASSSAGAKYF. The chain links TRBV6-2 or TRBV6-3 to TRBJ2-7; either TRBD1 or TRBD2 may supply D (5 bases each). CDR1 MNHEY and CDR2 SVGEGT come from the germline V gene. The V and J ends lost 4 bases and 11 bases respectively, with 12 bases between them. The CDR3 is 11 amino acids.